The 25 T cell receptor beta chains below were found in one sample sequenced in a study of Ad26.COV2.S vaccination and SARS-CoV-2 variants. The treatment: around 19 received Ad26.COV2.S at low or high dose, single or two shots; 5 received placebo; per-sample allocation not given. Collection of samples fell on day 63 after the first vaccine or placebo injection. The protocol was immunoSEQ multiplex PCR, while the TCRdb copy is restricted to in-frame clones and leaves out a portion. This sample yields over 400,000 clones, of which roughly 87% are seen a single time; more than 3.5% belongs to the top ten. The sequencing here drew on peripheral blood, taken in a trial of Ad26.COV2.S vaccine versus placebo. The source is a person between 18 and 65 years old who received the Ad26.COV2.S COVID-19 vaccine or a placebo.

This clone was seen only once. J is TRBJ2-7 and V is TRBV28; tentative D call: TRBD1 (6 bases). V dropped 11 bases and J dropped 2 bases, with 16 bases sitting between them. The germline CDR1 and CDR2 sequences are MDHEN and SYDVKM. The CDR3 covers 13 residues. CDR3 sequence (DNA): TGTGCCGGAGGCGCAGGGGCGCCCTACGAGCAGTACTTC. This encodes CAGGAGAPYEQYF. The full variable domain, with the rest looked up from reference TRBV28 and TRBJ2-7, is DVKVTQSSRYLVKRTGEKVFLECVQDMDHENMFWYRQDPGLGLRLIYFSYDVKMKEKGDIPEGYSVSREKKERFSLILESASTNQTSMYLCAGGAGAPYEQYFGPGTRLTVT.

CDR3 residues: CASSSQTVASKDEQFF. For the CDR3, the DNA is TGTGCCAGCAGCTCGCAGACAGTTGCTTCGAAGGATGAGCAGTTCTTC. The V and J genes are TRBV7-9 and TRBJ2-1; D perhaps matches TRBD1 (5 bases). CDR1 SEHNR and CDR2 FQNEAQ come from the germline V gene (reference sequence). This CDR3 is 16 amino acids long. The germline V and J ends were trimmed by 4 bases and 8 bases, with 21 bases remaining between them.

The chain has TRBV10-3 and TRBJ1-3; TRBD1 matches at 8 bases. J was trimmed by 3 bases and V by 10 bases; bases with no gene match: 2. Germline loops: CDR1 ENHRY, CDR2 SYGVKD. The CDR3 loop spans 12 amino acids. The CDR3 sequence: CATGGSGNTIYF. The CDR3 nucleotides read TGTGCCACAGGGGGCAGTGGAAACACCATATATTTT.

This chain uses TRBV7-9 with TRBJ1-1; D uncertain. Trimming pared 10 bases from V and 1 base from J, leaving 7 bases between. Germline V gives CDR1 SEHNR, CDR2 FQNEAQ (reference sequence). The CDR3 has 11 residues. CDR3 residues: CATWSNTEAFF. As DNA, the CDR3 is TGTGCCACCTGGTCGAACACTGAAGCTTTCTTT.

This clone appeared a single time. The DNA of the CDR3 is TGTGCCAGCAATACTAGGAGGGGGAGCTCCTACGAGCAGTACTTC. It yields the protein CASNTRRGSSYEQYF. This rearrangement joins TRBV28 to TRBJ2-7; D may be TRBD1 or TRBD2 (6 bases each). Germline V lookup: CDR1 MDHEN, CDR2 SYDVKM. V was pared by 7 bases and J by 0 bases, with 16 bases between. The CDR3 runs to 15 residues.

This rearrangement joins TRBV28 to TRBJ1-1; D remains unclear. Germline CDR1 MDHEN, CDR2 SYDVKM. V gave up 2 bases and J gave up 1 base, with 5 bases separating them. CDR3 length: 13 residues. The CDR3 nucleotides are TGTGCCAGCAGTTTAATGGGGAACACTGAAGCTTTCTTT. Translating it yields CASSLMGNTEAFF.

This sequence joins TRBV28 and TRBJ2-7; 14 bases are shared with TRBD2. Trimming at V came to 6 bases and at J to 2 bases, leaving 9 bases not matched to a gene. The CDR3 consists of 17 residues. Germline CDR1 and CDR2: MDHEN and SYDVKM. CDR3 bases: TGTGCCAGCAGCCTTGGGACTAGCGGGAGCCCCACCTACGAGCAGTACTTC. It yields the protein CASSLGTSGSPTYEQYF.

The gene calls are TRBV28 and TRBJ2-5; 9 bases fit TRBD2. Germline CDR1 MDHEN, CDR2 SYDVKM. This CDR3 is built from 15 residues. Trimming took 3 bases from V and 0 from J; bases not matched to a gene: 2. CDR3 loop: CASSFTSGHQETQYF. DNA for the CDR3: TGTGCCAGCAGTTTCACTAGCGGGCACCAAGAGACCCAGTACTTC.

V gene TRBV25-1 combines with J gene TRBJ2-7, with TRBD2 identical over 13 bases. The CDR3 contains 15 residues. V dropped 10 bases and J dropped 7; count of bases not matched to a gene: 13. Germline-derived CDR1 and CDR2 are MGHDK and SYGVNS. The CDR3 region has the DNA TGTGCCACCGGGCCTCCGGCGGGACTAGCGGGAGAGCAGTACTTC. It codes for CATGPPAGLAGEQYF.

The rearrangement joins TRBV2 to TRBJ2-5, with 9 bases identical to TRBD1. Looked up from germline, CDR1 is SNHLY and CDR2 is FYNNEI. CDR3 length: 15 residues. Losses at the gene ends were 5 bases for V and 2 bases for J; bases not matched to a gene: 6. The CDR3 coding sequence is TGTGCCAGCAGTAATCCGGGACAGGGTCAAGAGACCCAGTACTTC. As protein: CASSNPGQGQETQYF.

This rearrangement joins TRBV7-8 to TRBJ2-1; D ambiguous. Germline lookup yields CDR1 SGHVS and CDR2 FQNEAQ. The CDR3 length is 14 residues. Trimming removed 2 bases from V and 7 bases from J, with 12 bases in between. The CDR3 nucleotides read TGTGCCAGCAGCTTAAGGTCCGGAGTTAATGAGCAGTTCTTC. Amino acid sequence: CASSLRSGVNEQFF.

The J gene is TRBJ2-7, the V gene TRBV2, with D tentatively TRBD2 (7 bases). This CDR3 contains 14 residues. Germline loops: CDR1 SNHLY, CDR2 FYNNEI. With 6 bases removed from V and 3 bases from J, the gap between germline ends came to 15 bases. The CDR3 loop is CASRAVRGGYEQYF. The CDR3 DNA follows: TGTGCCAGCAGAGCGGTTAGGGGGGGCTACGAGCAGTACTTC.

The CDR3 DNA follows: TGCGCCAGCAGCCAATATTCCGGGGAAGGCTACACCTTC. Amino acid sequence: CASSQYSGEGYTF. The chain combines TRBV4-3 with TRBJ1-2; D uncertain. The CDR3 spans 13 residues. V shed 2 bases and J shed 8 bases, with 12 bases lying between them. Germline CDR1 is LGHNA and CDR2 is YSLEER.

This CDR3 is CASSHGTSGRAGEQYF. DNA of the CDR3: TGTGCCAGCAGTCACGGGACTAGCGGGAGGGCCGGTGAGCAGTACTTC. The V call is TRBV27, the J call TRBJ2-7; 16 bases agree with TRBD2. The germline gives CDR1 MNHEY, CDR2 SMNVEV (reference sequence). J gave up 7 bases and V 5 bases, and 8 bases lay outside the gene matches. This CDR3 has 16 residues.

This sequence joins TRBV7-3 and TRBJ2-3, with 7 nucleotides matching TRBD2. The CDR3 loop spans 15 amino acids. Germline CDR1 reads SGHTA; CDR2 reads FQGTGA. V lost 1 base and J lost 3; bases outside the gene matches: 4. The CDR3 coding sequence is TGTGCCAGCAGCTTAATTGGCGGGAGAACAGATACGCAGTATTTT. It yields the protein CASSLIGGRTDTQYF.

The chain uses TRBV19 and TRBJ2-2, with TRBD2 matching 10 bases. Per the germline V gene, CDR1 is LNHDA and CDR2 is SQIVND (reference sequence). The junction had 6 bases not matched to a gene; V was cut back by 5 bases and J by 6 bases. The CDR3 totals 15 residues. CDR3 residues: CASSLAGGGPGELFF. DNA for the CDR3: TGTGCCAGTAGTTTAGCGGGAGGAGGTCCCGGGGAGCTGTTTTTT.

This clone was detected once. The rearrangement links TRBV28 to TRBJ2-4, with 7 bases matching TRBD2. The ends lost 3 bases at V and 0 bases at J; junction bases unmatched: 5. CDR1 is MDHEN, CDR2 SYDVKM, per germline. The CDR3 is made up of 16 amino acids. CDR3 nucleotide sequence: TGTGCCAGCAGTTTGGCGGGAGTGATAGCCAAAAACATTCAGTACTTC. Protein sequence: CASSLAGVIAKNIQYF.

The chain carries TRBV4-1 and TRBJ1-1; possible D gene TRBD1, 5 bases. Germline CDR1 is MGHRA and CDR2 is YSYEKL. Trimming cost V 1 base and J 6 bases, with 9 bases left between them. The CDR3 extends over 13 amino acids. The CDR3 region is CASSQGRGAEAFF. The DNA for the CDR3 is TGCGCCAGCAGCCAAGGGAGGGGAGCTGAAGCTTTCTTT.

The chain is built from TRBV6-2 or TRBV6-3 and TRBJ2-6; no firm D call. Germline V gene lookup returns CDR1 MNHEY and CDR2 SVGEGT. The CDR3 runs to 17 residues. The V gene lost 2 bases and the J gene lost 0 bases, with 11 bases spanning the gap. The DNA of the CDR3 is TGTGCCAGCAGTTACGATCCCGGAGTCTCTGGGGCCAACGTCCTGACTTTC. Protein product: CASSYDPGVSGANVLTF.

The chain carries TRBV28 and TRBJ1-2; 9 bases align to TRBD1. Germline CDR1 and CDR2: MDHEN and SYDVKM. The CDR3 consists of 15 residues. The ends lost 6 bases at V and 4 bases at J; junction bases unmatched: 9. CDR3 coding DNA: TGTGCCAGCAGCGAAAACAGGGGGCCCTTCTATGGCTACACCTTC. It encodes CASSENRGPFYGYTF.

The chain links TRBV6-5 to TRBJ2-7; possibly TRBD2 for D (7 bases). V was pared by 10 bases and J by 6 bases, with 25 bases between. The CDR3 extends over 15 amino acids. Germline values: CDR1 MNHEY, CDR2 SVGAGI. The CDR3 DNA sequence: TGTGCCATCGGGGGGCCGGGACGCAAGAGTCGCGAGCAGTACTTC. Protein sequence: CAIGGPGRKSREQYF.

Here the CDR3 DNA reads TGTGCCAGCAGTTTTGCTAGCGCCTACGAGCAGTACTTC. Protein: CASSFASAYEQYF. The chain links TRBV27 to TRBJ2-7; maybe TRBD2 (6 bases). Germline values: CDR1 MNHEY, CDR2 SMNVEV (reference sequence). Trimming shortened V by 3 bases and J by 2 bases, and 8 bases separated the two germline ends. The CDR3 runs 13 residues.

DNA for the CDR3: TGTGCCAGCAGCGGCGGGGGCTTCTCTGGAAACACCATATATTTT. Its translation is CASSGGGFSGNTIYF. V and J are TRBV7-2 and TRBJ1-3, with a weak D call TRBD1 (6 bases). The V end lost 5 bases, the J end lost 0 bases, and 11 bases lay between the germline ends. CDR1 and CDR2 from the germline V gene are SGHTA and FQGNSA. The CDR3 runs to 15 residues.

The rearrangement links TRBV4-3 to TRBJ2-7, with D possibly TRBD2 on 6 matching bases. The ends were cut back, 1 base at V and 2 bases at J, with 12 bases in the middle. This CDR3 is built from 15 residues. The germline gives CDR1 LGHNA, CDR2 YSLEER. The CDR3 DNA sequence: TGCGCCAGCAGCCAAGCCCTAGCGACCACCTACGAGCAGTACTTC. This codes for CASSQALATTYEQYF.

This clone was observed once. The chain is built from TRBV5-8 and TRBJ1-6; D call uncertain. The length of the CDR3 is 13 residues. V was clipped by 0 bases and J by 8 bases, with 6 bases between them. Germline loops: CDR1 SGHTS, CDR2 YDEGEE. The CDR3 region has the DNA TGTGCCAGCAGCTTGGGGGTTGATTCACCCCTCCACTTT. This encodes CASSLGVDSPLHF.